The present T cell receptor beta chain was sequenced within a study of shared clonotypes between healthy human individuals. Positively selected for CCR7, the CD45RO-negative cells used as naive CD8 cells excluded terminally differentiated effector memory CD45RA+ cells. Germline lookup yields CDR1 SGHVS and CDR2 FNYEAQ. The CDR3 runs 15 residues. Trimming took 5 bases from V and 6 from J; bases not matched to a gene: 10. Here immunoSEQ multiplex PCR was the method, and the copy in TCRdb shows in-frame clones only, minus some. The repertoire holds under 850,000 clones, with around 92% as singletons. What was sequenced was naive CD8+ T cells sorted from blood. The chain carries TRBV7-6 and TRBJ2-3; 8 bases are a match to TRBD2. This clonotype originated in a man aged 30 to 39 in good health. As DNA, the CDR3 is TGTGCCAGCAGCGGAGCGGGAGTTTTTTTGGATACGCAGTATTTT. Its protein is CASSGAGVFLDTQYF.